This T cell receptor (beta chain) was observed in a study of blood T cell repertoires in COVID-19. Study-level background: Donors in the United States, Italy and Spain gave samples during acute or convalescent COVID-19. In each case, the material was cDNA or gDNA derived from T cells, B-cell-depleted T cells, or PBMCs.

As processed by the authors: The authors estimated nucleated cell counts from reference gene primer amplification. TCRdb's table, derived via immunoSEQ multiplex PCR, lists solely in-frame clones and lacks some. V, J and clone size reflect that table, while D and trimming were determined from the DNA. The table includes about 68,000 clones, about 90% detected once. Seattle cases were enrolled at active infection and followed longitudinally. The V and J ends lost 5 bases and 3 bases, in that order; junction bases with no gene match: 5. Germline CDR1 is SEHNR and CDR2 is FQNEAQ (reference sequence). The CDR3 is made up of 15 amino acids.

The sequence was obtained from a man aged 50 to 59 with COVID-19, enrolled during active disease. The chain has TRBV7-9 and TRBJ1-3; 9 bases map to TRBD1. The specimen sequenced was peripheral blood. The CDR3 bases are TGTGCCAGCAGCCCCACAGGGGGCGTTGGAAACACCATATATTTT. Protein sequence: CASSPTGGVGNTIYF. Looking up the rest from reference TRBV7-9 and TRBJ1-3 gives the full variable domain: DTGVSQNPRHKITKRGQNVTFRCDPISEHNRLYWYRQTLGQGPEFLTYFQNEAQLEKSRLLSDRFSAERPKGSFSTLEIQRTEQGDSAMYLCASSPTGGVGNTIYFGEGSWLTVV.